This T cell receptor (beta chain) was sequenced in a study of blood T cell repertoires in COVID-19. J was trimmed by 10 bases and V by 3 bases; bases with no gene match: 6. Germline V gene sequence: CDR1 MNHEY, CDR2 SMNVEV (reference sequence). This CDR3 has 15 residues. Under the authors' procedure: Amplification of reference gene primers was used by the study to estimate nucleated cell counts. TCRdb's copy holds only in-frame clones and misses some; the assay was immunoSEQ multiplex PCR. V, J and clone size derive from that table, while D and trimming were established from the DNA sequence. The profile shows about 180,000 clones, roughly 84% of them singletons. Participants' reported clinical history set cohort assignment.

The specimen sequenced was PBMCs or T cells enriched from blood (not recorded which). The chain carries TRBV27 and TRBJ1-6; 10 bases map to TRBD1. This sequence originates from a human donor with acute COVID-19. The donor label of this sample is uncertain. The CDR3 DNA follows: TGTGCCAGCAGTTTCGCGGGACAGGGGCGGTCACCCCTCCACTTT. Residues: CASSFAGQGRSPLHF.